The clone carrying this TCR beta chain was counted a few times. The antigen is unknown. This record comes from a study of T cells in Graves' hyperthyroidism and ophthalmopathy. Study-wide results and limits: Most thyroid-expanded clonotypes above 0.001 were also found in blood.

RNA transcripts were the template for amplifying TCR beta CDR3 regions. First-round RT-PCR of the TCR CDR3 relied on the HTBI primer set. TCRdb redid the calling of the multiplex PCR reads with MiXCR, one entry per CDR3 protein. The data contain a few hundred thousand distinct CDR3 sequences, around 21% of them singletons. The receptor comes from a man younger than 30 with Graves' hyperthyroidism. The source material was blood.

This CDR3 reads CASSLPGGVGYTF. In nucleotides, the CDR3 is TGTGCCAGCAGTTTACCGGGGGGGGTTGGCTACACCTTC. The rearrangement joins TRBV12-3 or TRBV12-4 to TRBJ1-2; tentative D call: TRBD1 (5 bases). Trimming removed 2 bases at V and 7 bases at J, with 11 bases between. The CDR3 consists of 13 residues.